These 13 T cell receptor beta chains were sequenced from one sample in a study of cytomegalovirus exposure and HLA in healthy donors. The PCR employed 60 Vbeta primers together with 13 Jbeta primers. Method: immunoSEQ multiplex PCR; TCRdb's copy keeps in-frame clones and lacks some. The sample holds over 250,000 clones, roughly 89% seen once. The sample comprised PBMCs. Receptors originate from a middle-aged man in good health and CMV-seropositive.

Here the CDR3 reads CAISRGPSGWDEQYF. In nucleotides, the CDR3 is TGTGCCATCAGCAGGGGACCATCGGGGTGGGACGAGCAGTACTTC. The rearrangement links TRBV10-3 to TRBJ2-7; TRBD1 is a possible D gene (6 bases). Germline V gene sequence: CDR1 ENHRY, CDR2 SYGVKD. V was pared by 6 bases and J by 5 bases, with 20 bases between. The CDR3 runs 15 residues.

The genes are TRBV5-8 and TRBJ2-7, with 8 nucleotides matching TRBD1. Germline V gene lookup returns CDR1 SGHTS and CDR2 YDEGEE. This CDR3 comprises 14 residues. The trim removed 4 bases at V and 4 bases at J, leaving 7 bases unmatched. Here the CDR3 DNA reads TGTGCCAGCAGCGGACAGGGTATTGCATACGAGCAGTACTTC. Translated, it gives CASSGQGIAYEQYF.

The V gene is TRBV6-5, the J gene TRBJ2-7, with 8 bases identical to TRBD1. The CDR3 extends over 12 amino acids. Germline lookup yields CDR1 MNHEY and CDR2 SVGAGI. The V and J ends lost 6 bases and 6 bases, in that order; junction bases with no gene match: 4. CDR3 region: CASRHGQGEQYF. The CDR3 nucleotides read TGTGCCAGCAGACACGGACAGGGCGAGCAGTACTTC.

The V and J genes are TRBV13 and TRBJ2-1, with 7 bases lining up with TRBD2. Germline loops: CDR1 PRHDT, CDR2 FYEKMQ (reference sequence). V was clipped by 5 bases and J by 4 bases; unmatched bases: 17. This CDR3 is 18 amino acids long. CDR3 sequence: CASSVGYDGEGVYNEQFF. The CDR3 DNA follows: TGTGCCAGCAGCGTGGGCTACGACGGGGAGGGTGTATACAATGAGCAGTTCTTC.

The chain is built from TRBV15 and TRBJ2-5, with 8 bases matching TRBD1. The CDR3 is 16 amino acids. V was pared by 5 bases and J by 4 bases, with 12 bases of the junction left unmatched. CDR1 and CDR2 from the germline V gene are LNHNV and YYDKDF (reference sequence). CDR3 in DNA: TGTGCCACCAGCCACCCTGGGGCAGGGGGCACAGAGACCCAGTACTTC. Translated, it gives CATSHPGAGGTETQYF.

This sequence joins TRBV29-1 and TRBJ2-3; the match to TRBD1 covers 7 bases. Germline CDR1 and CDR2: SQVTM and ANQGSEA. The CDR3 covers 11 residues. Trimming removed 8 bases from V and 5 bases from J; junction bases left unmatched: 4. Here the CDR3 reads CSSTGVDTQYF. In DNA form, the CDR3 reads TGCAGCTCAACAGGGGTAGATACGCAGTATTTT.

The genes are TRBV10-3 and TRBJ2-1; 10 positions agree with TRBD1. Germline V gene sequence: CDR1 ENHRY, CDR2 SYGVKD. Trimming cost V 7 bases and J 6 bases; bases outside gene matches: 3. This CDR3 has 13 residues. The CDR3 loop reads CAINWDRGNEQFF. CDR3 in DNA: TGTGCCATCAATTGGGACAGGGGCAATGAGCAGTTCTTC.

For the CDR3, the DNA is TGTGCCAGCAGTTCCAGGGGACCTTACGAGCAGTACTTC. Translated: CASSSRGPYEQYF. J is TRBJ2-7 and V is TRBV6-5, with a weak D call TRBD1 (6 bases). V was cut by 4 bases and J by 4 bases, with 11 bases left in between. The CDR3 runs 13 residues. Germline CDR1 and CDR2: MNHEY and SVGAGI.

The CDR3: CASSLDSGIAKNIQYF. CDR3 DNA sequence: TGCGCCAGCAGCTTGGACAGCGGGATAGCCAAAAACATTCAGTACTTC. The chain combines TRBV5-1 with TRBJ2-4, with 7 bases aligning to TRBD2. V dropped 0 bases and J dropped 0; count of bases not matched to a gene: 3. This CDR3 has 16 residues. Germline-derived CDR1 and CDR2 are SGHRS and YFSETQ.

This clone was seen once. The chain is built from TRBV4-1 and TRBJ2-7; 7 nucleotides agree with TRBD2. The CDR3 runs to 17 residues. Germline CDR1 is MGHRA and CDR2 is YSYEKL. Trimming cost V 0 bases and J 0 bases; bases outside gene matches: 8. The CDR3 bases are TGCGCCAGCAGCCAAGAGGCGGGGCTAGCGGCCTCCTACGAGCAGTACTTC. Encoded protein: CASSQEAGLAASYEQYF.

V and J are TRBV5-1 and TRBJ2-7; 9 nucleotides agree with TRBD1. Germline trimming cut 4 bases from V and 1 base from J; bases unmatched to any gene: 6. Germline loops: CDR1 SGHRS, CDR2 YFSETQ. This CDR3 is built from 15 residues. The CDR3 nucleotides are TGCGCCAGCAGCAGCGGGACAGGGCTTTCCTACGAGCAGTACTTC. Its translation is CASSSGTGLSYEQYF.

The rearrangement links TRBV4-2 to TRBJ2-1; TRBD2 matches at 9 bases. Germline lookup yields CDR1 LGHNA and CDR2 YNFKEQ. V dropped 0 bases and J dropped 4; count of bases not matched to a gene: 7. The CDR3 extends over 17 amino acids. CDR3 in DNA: TGTGCCAGCAGCCAAGATTTAGTTAGCGGGAGTTACAATGAGCAGTTCTTC. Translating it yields CASSQDLVSGSYNEQFF.

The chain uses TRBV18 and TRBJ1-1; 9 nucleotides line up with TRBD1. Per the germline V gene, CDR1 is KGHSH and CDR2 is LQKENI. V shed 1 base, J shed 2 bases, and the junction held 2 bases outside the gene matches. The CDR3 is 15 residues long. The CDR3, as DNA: TGTGCCAGCTCACCACGGGACAGGGTAAACACTGAAGCTTTCTTT. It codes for CASSPRDRVNTEAFF.